Below, 10 T cell receptor beta chains from the same sample are listed, as sequenced in a study of shared clonotypes between healthy human individuals. Only in-frame clones appear in the TCRdb table, and some are missing; sequencing was by immunoSEQ multiplex PCR. The sample contains around 980,000 clones, around 78% of which appear only once. Sequencing was done on a sample of memory CD4+ T cells from PBMCs. Indicated subset: CD45RA-negative fraction. The receptors originated from a man between 18 and 29 years old in good health. Some clones in this sample may be carry-over from other donors' samples.

This clone came up once. J is TRBJ2-2 and V is TRBV27; 8 bases map to TRBD1. V shed 7 bases, J shed 5 bases, and the junction held 6 bases outside the gene matches. This CDR3 is 14 amino acids long. Germline V gene data show CDR1 as MNHEY and CDR2 as SMNVEV (reference sequence). The DNA of the CDR3 is TGTGCCAGCACCCGGACAGGGTCAACCGGGGAGCTGTTTTTT. This sequence encodes CASTRTGSTGELFF.

V gene TRBV29-1 combines with J gene TRBJ2-7; TRBD1 is a possible D gene (6 bases). The CDR3 is 14 amino acids. Per the germline V gene, CDR1 is SQVTM and CDR2 is ANQGSEA. The V gene lost 6 bases and the J gene lost 0 bases, with 15 bases spanning the gap. CDR3 in amino acids: CSVANRVSSYEQYF. The CDR3 region has the DNA TGCAGCGTGGCTAACAGGGTAAGCTCCTACGAGCAGTACTTC.

The chain is built from TRBV29-1 and TRBJ1-3, with 7 nucleotides matching TRBD1. Germline-derived CDR1 and CDR2 are SQVTM and ANQGSEA. The junction had 9 bases not matched to a gene; V was cut back by 5 bases and J by 2 bases. The CDR3 runs to 15 residues. CDR3 amino acids: CSVSASGGPGNTIYF. Written as DNA, the CDR3 is TGCAGCGTTTCCGCTTCAGGGGGTCCTGGAAACACCATATATTTT.

J is TRBJ2-3 and V is TRBV9; 8 bases align to TRBD2. CDR1 and CDR2 (germline): SGDLS, YYNGEE. V trimming: 10 bases; J trimming: 0 bases; junction bases outside the gene matches: 13. CDR3 size: 16 residues. The CDR3 nucleotides are TGTGCCTCTGGGAGCCGGGAGGGCCGGAGCACAGATACGCAGTATTTT. This sequence encodes CASGSREGRSTDTQYF.

The chain joins TRBV29-1 to TRBJ2-7; tentatively, D is TRBD2 (5 bases). There are 15 residues in the CDR3. The V and J ends lost 0 bases and 2 bases respectively, with 14 bases between them. Germline V gene data show CDR1 as SQVTM and CDR2 as ANQGSEA. The CDR3 DNA reads as TGCAGCGTTGAAGATCGAGGAGCGGTCCCCTACGAGCAGTACTTC. Translation gives CSVEDRGAVPYEQYF.

The V gene is TRBV7-9, the J gene TRBJ2-1, with 14 bases matching TRBD2. The germline V gene encodes CDR1 SEHNR and CDR2 FQNEAQ (reference sequence). The CDR3 is made up of 16 amino acids. Unmatched junction bases numbered 6, after V lost 5 bases and J lost 6 bases. In DNA form, the CDR3 reads TGTGCCAGCAGCCCTGGACTAGCGGGAGGTGGCAATGAGCAGTTCTTC. It is translated as CASSPGLAGGGNEQFF.

The chain recombines TRBV9 with TRBJ2-7, with a tentative D call TRBD1 (6 bases). The V end lost 4 bases, the J end lost 4 bases, and 15 bases lay between the germline ends. CDR3 length equals 14 residues. Germline loops: CDR1 SGDLS, CDR2 YYNGEE. CDR3 in amino acids: CASSRRDTPYEQYF. The CDR3 DNA is TGTGCCAGCAGCCGTCGGGACACGCCGTACGAGCAGTACTTC.

The chain joins TRBV11-1 to TRBJ2-7; D may be TRBD2 (6 bases). Germline CDR1 SGHAT, CDR2 FQDESV (reference sequence). V lost 0 bases and J 4 bases, leaving 13 bases between the germline ends. There are 15 residues in the CDR3. DNA for the CDR3: TGTGCCAGCAGCTTAGCGAGAATTAGCGGTTACGAGCAGTACTTC. It codes for CASSLARISGYEQYF.

J is TRBJ1-6 and V is TRBV4-2; tentatively, D is TRBD1 (5 bases). Trimming removed 4 bases from V and 7 bases from J, with 17 bases in between. This CDR3 is 16 amino acids long. Germline lookup yields CDR1 LGHNA and CDR2 YNFKEQ. CDR3 loop: CASSPRVQGANSPLHF. Written as DNA, the CDR3 is TGTGCCAGCAGCCCAAGAGTTCAGGGAGCGAATTCACCCCTCCACTTT.

On this clone: Other DNA sequences in the same sample also yield this CDR3. CDR3 sequence reads: CASSPGPQETQYF. DNA of the CDR3: TGCGCCAGCAGCCCGGGTCCCCAAGAGACCCAGTACTTC. The chain couples TRBV5-1 to TRBJ2-5; D gene unclear. Trimming shortened V by 4 bases and J by 1 base, and 8 bases separated the two germline ends. The length of the CDR3 is 13 residues. From germline, CDR1 is SGHRS and CDR2 YFSETQ.